The 4 T cell receptor beta chains presented below share a single source sample, sequenced in a study of Tregs in tolerant kidney transplant recipients. Recipients received nonmyeloablative bone marrow transplants from related graft donors, with transient mixed chimerism. Clones were read by immunoSEQ multiplex PCR, and TCRdb kept only the in-frame ones, dropping some. The sample has about 15,000 clones. The specimen comprised CD4+ T cells from blood (PBMCs), sampled 12 months after the transplant. These receptors came from a human patient who received a combined kidney and bone marrow transplant. Part of the T cell pool may stem from the graft donor.

With respect to this clone: The missing CDR3 end, 3 residues past where the read stops, is filled in from the germline J gene. The chain links TRBV4-1 to TRBJ2-7, with 12 bases that match TRBD2. The CDR3 runs to 15 residues. Per germline, CDR1 MGHRA and CDR2 YSYEKL. V lost 7 bases and J lost 2; bases outside the gene matches: 6. CDR3 amino acids: CASTPTSGSPYEQYF. Partial CDR3 DNA: TGCGCCAGCACACCGACTAGCGGGAGCCCCTACGAG.

On this clone itself: Coverage ceases 3 residues before the CDR3 finishes, and the germline J gene fills in the end. The rearrangement uses TRBV20-1 and TRBJ1-1, with unresolved D. The germline V and J ends were trimmed by 6 bases and 3 bases, with 5 bases remaining between them. This CDR3 spans 10 amino acids. Germline V gene lookup returns CDR1 DFQATT and CDR2 SNEGSKA (reference sequence). The CDR3 reads CSAPDTEAFF. The CDR3 bases that were read are TGCAGTGCACCGGACACTGAA.

Here the CDR3 reads CATGQGASYEQYF. The part of the CDR3 DNA that was read is TGTGCCACGGGACAGGGGGCTTCCTACGAG. The J gene is TRBJ2-7, the V gene TRBV19; 12 nucleotides match TRBD1. The CDR3 extends 3 residues past the end of the read, so its final part is completed from the germline J gene. Germline V gene lookup returns CDR1 LNHDA and CDR2 SQIVND (reference sequence). The ends lost 10 bases at V and 1 base at J; junction bases unmatched: 2. This CDR3 spans 13 amino acids.

Concerning this clone itself: The CDR3 extends 3 residues past the end of the read, so its final part is completed from the germline J gene. The V gene is TRBV18, the J gene TRBJ2-3, with 10 bases identical to TRBD2. Germline-derived CDR1 and CDR2 are KGHSH and LQKENI. The CDR3 loop spans 16 amino acids. V was clipped by 4 bases and J by 5 bases; unmatched bases: 9. The CDR3 here is CASSQASGSVRDTQYF. The DNA read from the CDR3 is TGTGCCAGCTCACAGGCTAGCGGGAGTGTGAGAGATACG.